This record concerns one T cell receptor (beta chain) sequence. No antigen is known for it. The CDR3 consists of 15 residues. The V gene's germline CDR1 is KGHSH and CDR2 LQKENI. V gave up 0 bases and J gave up 3 bases, with 8 bases separating them. The entry originates in a study of cytomegalovirus exposure and HLA in healthy donors. Study outcomes and limitations: Rare sequences made up most TCRs, while some public TCRs were found in many donors. The authors enumerated some 170 TCR beta chains as linked to cytomegalovirus. It was only CMV serostatus that was available as immune exposure information.

The PCR was carried out with 60 Vbeta primers and 13 Jbeta primers. This table comes from immunoSEQ multiplex PCR, and its TCRdb copy is limited to in-frame clones, with some not included. The sample has approximately 150,000 clones, 75% to 80% seen once. The gene calls are TRBV18 and TRBJ1-4; D gene uncertain. Specimen: PBMCs. This TCR came from a female donor in good health and CMV-seronegative. CDR3 sequence (DNA): TGTGCCAGCTCACCACCCGGGTGGGCTAATGAAAAACTGTTTTTT. This codes for CASSPPGWANEKLFF.